This T cell receptor (beta chain) was identified in a study of neoadjuvant nivolumab and ipilimumab in lung cancer. This CDR3 is built from 14 residues. Looked up from germline, CDR1 is KGHSH and CDR2 is LQKENI. V was clipped by 5 bases and J by 1 base, with 11 bases between them. Method: immunoSEQ multiplex PCR; TCRdb's copy keeps in-frame clones and lacks some. This table has some 20,000 clones, around 79% appearing once. The specimen comprised tumor tissue, sampled after neoadjuvant nivolumab, alone or with ipilimumab, at or shortly before surgery. The rearrangement uses TRBV18 and TRBJ1-1; a possible D gene is TRBD1 (6 bases). This receptor was identified in an adult with non-small cell lung cancer. In DNA, the CDR3 is TGTGCCAGCTCAAAAGAACAGGGGAACACTGAAGCTTTCTTT. Encoded protein: CASSKEQGNTEAFF.